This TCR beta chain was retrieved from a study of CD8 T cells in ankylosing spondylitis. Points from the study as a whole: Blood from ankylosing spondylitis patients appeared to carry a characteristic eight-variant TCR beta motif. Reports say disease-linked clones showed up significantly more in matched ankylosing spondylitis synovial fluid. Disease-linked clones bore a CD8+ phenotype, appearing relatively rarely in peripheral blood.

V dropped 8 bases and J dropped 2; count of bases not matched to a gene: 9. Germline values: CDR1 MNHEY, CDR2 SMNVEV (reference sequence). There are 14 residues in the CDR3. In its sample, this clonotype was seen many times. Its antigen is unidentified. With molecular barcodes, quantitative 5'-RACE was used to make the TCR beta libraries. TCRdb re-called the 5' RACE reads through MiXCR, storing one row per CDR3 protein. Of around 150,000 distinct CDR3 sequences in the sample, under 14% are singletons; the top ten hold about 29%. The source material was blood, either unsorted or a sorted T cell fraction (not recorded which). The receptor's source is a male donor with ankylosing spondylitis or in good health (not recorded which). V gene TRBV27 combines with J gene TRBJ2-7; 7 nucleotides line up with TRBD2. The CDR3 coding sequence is TGTGCCAGCCGCCGGGACTACTTACCCTACGAGCAGTACTTC. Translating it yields CASRRDYLPYEQYF.